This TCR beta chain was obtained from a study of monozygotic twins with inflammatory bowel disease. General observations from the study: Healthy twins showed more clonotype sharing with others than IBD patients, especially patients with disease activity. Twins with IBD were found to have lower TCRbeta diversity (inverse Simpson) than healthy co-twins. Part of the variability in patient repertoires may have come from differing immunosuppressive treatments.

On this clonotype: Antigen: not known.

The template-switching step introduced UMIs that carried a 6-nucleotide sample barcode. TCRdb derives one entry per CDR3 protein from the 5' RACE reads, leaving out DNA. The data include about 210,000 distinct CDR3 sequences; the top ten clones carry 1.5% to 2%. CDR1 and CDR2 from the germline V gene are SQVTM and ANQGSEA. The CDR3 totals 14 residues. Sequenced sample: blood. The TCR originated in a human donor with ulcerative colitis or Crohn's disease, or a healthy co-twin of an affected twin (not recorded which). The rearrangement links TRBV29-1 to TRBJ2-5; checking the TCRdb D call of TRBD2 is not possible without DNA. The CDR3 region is CSYNGLAGEETQYF.